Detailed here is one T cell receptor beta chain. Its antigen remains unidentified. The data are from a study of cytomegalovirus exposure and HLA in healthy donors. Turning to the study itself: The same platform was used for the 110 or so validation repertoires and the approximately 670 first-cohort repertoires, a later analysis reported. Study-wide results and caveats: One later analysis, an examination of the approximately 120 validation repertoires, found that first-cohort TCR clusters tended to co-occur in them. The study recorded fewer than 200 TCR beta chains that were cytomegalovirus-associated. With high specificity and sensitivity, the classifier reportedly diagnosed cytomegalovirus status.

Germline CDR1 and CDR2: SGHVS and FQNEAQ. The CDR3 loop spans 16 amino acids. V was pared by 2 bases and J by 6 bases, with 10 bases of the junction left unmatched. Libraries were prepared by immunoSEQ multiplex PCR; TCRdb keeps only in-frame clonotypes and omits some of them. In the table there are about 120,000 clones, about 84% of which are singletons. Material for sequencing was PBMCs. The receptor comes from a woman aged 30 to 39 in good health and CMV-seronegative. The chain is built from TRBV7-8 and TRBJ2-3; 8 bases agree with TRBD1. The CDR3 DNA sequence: TGTGCCAGCAGCTTACCTCCCGGGCAGGGGGCTGATACGCAGTATTTT. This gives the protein CASSLPPGQGADTQYF.